The 27 T cell receptor beta chains below come from one sample, sequenced in a study of CD8 T cells in Susac syndrome. When the RNA was reverse transcribed, random hexamers were used with an input of roughly 0.45 to 1 ug. TCRdb fed the immunoSEQ multiplex PCR reads into MiXCR, producing one record per CDR3 protein. This table has 100,000 or so distinct CDR3 sequences, 95% appearing once. The sequencing input was CD8+ T cells from PBMCs. The receptor source for this set is a human donor with Susac syndrome.

The rearrangement uses TRBV4-1 and TRBJ2-5; D may be TRBD1 (6 bases). This CDR3 has 13 amino acids. Trimming removed 1 base from V and 3 bases from J, with 6 bases in between. CDR1 is MGHRA and CDR2 is YSYEKL in the germline V gene. The CDR3 sequence is CASSQGQEETQYF. The CDR3 DNA sequence: TGCGCCAGCAGCCAAGGACAGGAAGAGACCCAGTACTTC.

V gene TRBV11-2 combines with J gene TRBJ2-5; D gene uncertain. This CDR3 has 14 amino acids. Trimming took off 7 bases at V and 3 bases at J, with 15 bases between the two ends. Germline V gene data show CDR1 as SGHAT and CDR2 as FQNNGV. CDR3 protein: CASKNYSREETQYF. Here the CDR3 DNA reads TGTGCCAGCAAAAACTATTCCCGGGAAGAGACCCAGTACTTC.

In nucleotides, the CDR3 is TGCAGTGCTCACACTGAATTGAGCTCCTACGAGCAGTACTTC. Its protein product is CSAHTELSSYEQYF. The chain has TRBV20-1 and TRBJ2-7; D call uncertain. The V and J ends lost 5 bases and 0 bases respectively, with 14 bases between them. The germline V gene encodes CDR1 DFQATT and CDR2 SNEGSKA (reference sequence). This CDR3 has 14 residues.

V usage is TRBV5-6 and J usage is TRBJ2-3; possible D gene TRBD2, 6 bases. The germline V gene encodes CDR1 SGHDT and CDR2 YYEEEE. V lost 4 bases and J 2 bases, leaving 17 bases between the germline ends. The CDR3 spans 16 residues. CDR3 loop: CASSPGTPFFTDTQYF. CDR3 DNA: TGTGCCAGCAGCCCCGGGACTCCATTTTTCACAGATACGCAGTATTTT.

DNA of the CDR3: TGTGCCAGCTCATCTGGTGCGGATACGCAGTATTTT. It codes for CASSSGADTQYF. This rearrangement joins TRBV18 to TRBJ2-3; D not resolved. V was trimmed by 5 bases and J by 6 bases, leaving 9 bases between them. Germline values: CDR1 KGHSH, CDR2 LQKENI. The CDR3 consists of 12 residues. Together with reference TRBV18 and TRBJ2-3, the CDR3 gives the full variable domain: NAGVMQNPRHLVRRRGQEARLRCSPMKGHSHVYWYRQLPEEGLKFMVYLQKENIIDESGMPKERFSAEFPKEGPSILRIQQVVRGDSAAYFCASSSGADTQYFGPGTRLTVL.

The chain recombines TRBV19 with TRBJ2-7; 7 positions match TRBD2. The CDR3 sequence is 14 residues long. The V segment lost 8 bases and the J segment 2 bases; nucleotides outside the gene matches: 9. CDR1 is LNHDA and CDR2 is SQIVND in the germline V gene (reference sequence). The CDR3 DNA sequence: TGTGCCAGTTCCGGAACTAGCGAAACCTACGAGCAGTACTTC. Amino acid sequence: CASSGTSETYEQYF. The full variable domain, with the rest looked up from reference TRBV19 and TRBJ2-7, is DGGITQSPKYLFRKEGQNVTLSCEQNLNHDAMYWYRQDPGQGLRLIYYSQIVNDFQKGDIAEGYSVSREKKESFPLTVTSAQKNPTAFYLCASSGTSETYEQYFGPGTRLTVT.

The rearrangement uses TRBV27 and TRBJ1-4, with D perhaps matching TRBD1 (6 bases). V was pared by 6 bases and J by 7 bases, with 15 bases between. Looked up from germline, CDR1 is MNHEY and CDR2 is SMNVEV (reference sequence). The CDR3 has 14 residues. The chain's CDR3 is CASRPLGGTEKLFF. For the CDR3, the DNA is TGTGCCAGCAGACCCCTGGGGGGCACTGAAAAACTGTTTTTT.

This clonotype was observed once. This rearrangement joins TRBV7-8 to TRBJ1-1; D remains ambiguous. Trimming left V 3 bases short and J 1 base short, with 9 bases between. The CDR3 sequence is 14 residues long. Germline loops: CDR1 SGHVS, CDR2 FQNEAQ. CDR3 in amino acids: CASSFPHQNTEAFF. CDR3 bases: TGTGCCAGCAGCTTCCCACACCAGAACACTGAAGCTTTCTTT.

This rearrangement joins TRBV29-1 to TRBJ2-1; possible D gene TRBD2, 5 bases. Looked up from germline, CDR1 is SQVTM and CDR2 is ANQGSEA. V shed 7 bases and J shed 0 bases, with 19 bases lying between them. The CDR3 is 16 residues long. CDR3 sequence: CSALASGVSSYNEQFF. CDR3 coding DNA: TGCAGCGCCCTGGCTTCCGGGGTTAGCTCCTACAATGAGCAGTTCTTC.

This clonotype was recorded once. The chain joins TRBV5-1 to TRBJ2-5, with TRBD2 as a possible D gene (6 bases). CDR1 and CDR2 (germline): SGHRS, YFSETQ. V lost 0 bases, J lost 7 bases, and 7 bases lay in between. The CDR3 sequence is 12 residues long. This chain's CDR3 is CASSLDGGTQYF. CDR3 DNA sequence: TGCGCCAGCAGCTTGGACGGGGGGACCCAGTACTTC.

The V call is TRBV5-6, the J call TRBJ2-7; no firm D call. Per the germline V gene, CDR1 is SGHDT and CDR2 is YYEEEE. V dropped 0 bases and J dropped 5 bases, with 6 bases sitting between them. The CDR3 totals 12 residues. CDR3 nucleotide sequence: TGTGCCAGCAGCTTGGACAGCCACGAGCAGTACTTC. Its translation is CASSLDSHEQYF. Complete variable domain (other parts from reference TRBV5-6 and TRBJ2-7): DAGVTQSPTHLIKTRGQQVTLRCSPKSGHDTVSWYQQALGQGPQFIFQYYEEEERQRGNFPDRFSGHQFPNYSSELNVNALLLGDSALYLCASSLDSHEQYFGPGTRLTVT.

The genes are TRBV6-6 and TRBJ2-3; possible D gene TRBD1, 5 bases. The germline gives CDR1 MNHNY, CDR2 SVGAGI (reference sequence). Trimming left V 2 bases short and J 4 bases short, with 10 bases between. This CDR3 comprises 14 residues. The CDR3 nucleotides read TGTGCCAGCAGTTACACCAGGGTCGCAGATACGCAGTATTTT. Its protein is CASSYTRVADTQYF.

The rearrangement joins TRBV20-1 to TRBJ2-1, with 7 bases aligning to TRBD1. The V and J ends lost 0 bases and 7 bases, in that order; junction bases with no gene match: 6. Germline V gives CDR1 DFQATT, CDR2 SNEGSKA (reference sequence). The CDR3 covers 14 residues. CDR3 region: CSARDIQGINEQFF. DNA of the CDR3: TGCAGTGCTAGAGATATACAGGGGATAAATGAGCAGTTCTTC.

The V call is TRBV12-5, the J call TRBJ1-2, with D possibly matching TRBD1 (5 bases). V lost 1 base to trimming and J lost 6 bases, with 15 bases between them. Germline loops: CDR1 LGHNT, CDR2 FRNRAP. This CDR3 contains 15 residues. The DNA of the CDR3 is TGTGCTAGTGGTTTGGCCGGGGGGTATGAGGATGGCTACACCTTC. Translating it yields CASGLAGGYEDGYTF.

The chain has TRBV3-1 and TRBJ1-3; tentatively, D is TRBD1 (6 bases). V lost 7 bases and J 0 bases, leaving 16 bases between the germline ends. In germline, CDR1 is LGHDT, CDR2 YNNKEL (reference sequence). This CDR3 comprises 16 residues. CDR3 region: CASTPQAGASGNTIYF. For the CDR3, the DNA is TGTGCCAGCACCCCCCAGGCAGGGGCCTCTGGAAACACCATATATTTT.

V usage is TRBV28 and J usage is TRBJ2-3, with 8 bases that match TRBD1. Unmatched junction bases numbered 6, after V lost 5 bases and J lost 5 bases. Germline CDR1 and CDR2: MDHEN and SYDVKM. The CDR3 runs 14 residues. This CDR3 is CASSLGQGGDTQYF. The DNA for the CDR3 is TGTGCCAGCAGTCTAGGACAGGGTGGAGATACGCAGTATTTT.

This rearrangement joins TRBV15 to TRBJ2-3, with TRBD2 matching 7 bases. Germline loops: CDR1 LNHNV, CDR2 YYDKDF (reference sequence). V lost 3 bases to trimming and J lost 4 bases; unmatched junction nucleotides: 7. This CDR3 has 15 amino acids. The chain's CDR3 is CATSSGRGGPDTQYF. CDR3 bases: TGTGCCACCAGCAGCGGCCGCGGGGGTCCAGATACGCAGTATTTT.

J is TRBJ1-6 and V is TRBV5-1, with D uncertain. CDR3 length: 16 residues. Deletions cut 0 bases from V and 10 bases from J, with 17 bases between. CDR1 and CDR2 from the germline V gene are SGHRS and YFSETQ. The CDR3 loop reads CASSLARTGYGSPLHF. Written as DNA, the CDR3 is TGCGCCAGCAGCTTGGCCCGGACGGGTTATGGGTCACCCCTCCACTTT.

V and J are TRBV5-6 and TRBJ2-3; tentatively, D is TRBD1 (5 bases). This CDR3 is built from 11 residues. Germline V CDR1 and CDR2: SGHDT, YYEEEE. Trimming shortened V by 2 bases and J by 10 bases, and 8 bases separated the two germline ends. The CDR3 DNA is TGTGCCAGCAGCTTAGGGGTGGCGCAGTATTTT. Translated: CASSLGVAQYF.

V and J are TRBV2 and TRBJ2-7; no definite D call. In germline, CDR1 is SNHLY, CDR2 FYNNEI. The CDR3 covers 16 residues. V lost 1 base and J lost 4, with 17 bases in between. The CDR3 spells CASSEEEVTVRYEQYF. CDR3 nucleotide sequence: TGTGCCAGCAGTGAAGAGGAAGTCACAGTTAGGTACGAGCAGTACTTC.

This clonotype was seen once. The chain carries TRBV20-1 and TRBJ2-3, with D tentatively TRBD2 (5 bases). From germline, CDR1 is DFQATT and CDR2 SNEGSKA (reference sequence). CDR3 length: 12 residues. CDR3 region: CRPRGSTDTQYF. CDR3 DNA sequence: TGCAGGCCCAGAGGGAGCACAGATACGCAGTATTTT.

V is TRBV15 and J is TRBJ2-5, with TRBD1 matching 7 bases. The CDR3 is 17 residues long. Germline CDR1 is LNHNV and CDR2 is YYDKDF (reference sequence). V was clipped by 0 bases and J by 0 bases; unmatched bases: 7. The CDR3 region is CATSRDRGRGYQETQYF. The CDR3 DNA follows: TGTGCCACCAGCAGAGATCGGGGCAGGGGGTACCAAGAGACCCAGTACTTC. The full variable domain, completed using reference TRBV15 and TRBJ2-5, is DAMVIQNPRYQVTQFGKPVTLSCSQTLNHNVMYWYQQKSSQAPKLLFHYYDKDFNNEADTPDNFQSRRPNTSFCFLDIRSPGLGDTAMYLCATSRDRGRGYQETQYFGPGTRLLVL.

The rearrangement uses TRBV4-1 and TRBJ2-1; 8 bases fit TRBD2. This CDR3 is built from 15 residues. CDR1 and CDR2 (germline): MGHRA, YSYEKL. The junction had 8 bases not matched to a gene; V was cut back by 4 bases and J by 6 bases. The CDR3 is CASSPRGGQLNEQFF. The CDR3, as DNA: TGCGCCAGCAGCCCTCGGGGGGGGCAGCTCAATGAGCAGTTCTTC.

The rearrangement links TRBV7-9 to TRBJ2-7; D not certain. Germline CDR1 is SEHNR and CDR2 is FQNEAQ (reference sequence). The CDR3 extends over 11 amino acids. Trimming removed 4 bases at V and 3 bases at J, with 4 bases between. CDR3 nucleotide sequence: TGTGCCAGCAGCTCGATCTACGAGCAGTACTTC. Residues: CASSSIYEQYF.

The chain is built from TRBV5-1 and TRBJ2-1, with D unresolved. Germline-derived CDR1 and CDR2 are SGHRS and YFSETQ. Trimming removed 2 bases from V and 5 bases from J, with 14 bases in between. The CDR3 totals 15 residues. The chain's CDR3 is CASSFFVTLDNEQFF. For the CDR3, the DNA is TGCGCCAGCAGCTTTTTCGTTACTTTGGACAATGAGCAGTTCTTC.

The genes are TRBV3-1 and TRBJ2-5, with D hard to call. V dropped 1 base and J dropped 10 bases, with 7 bases sitting between them. The germline V gene has CDR1 LGHDT and CDR2 YNNKEL (reference sequence). The CDR3 totals 11 residues. This CDR3 is CASSQVPDQYF. CDR3 nucleotides: TGTGCCAGCAGCCAAGTTCCAGACCAGTACTTC.

This chain joins TRBV10-3 and TRBJ2-5; 8 bases fit TRBD2. This CDR3 region has 16 residues. V lost 2 bases, J lost 8 bases, and 13 bases stayed unmatched. Germline V gene sequence: CDR1 ENHRY, CDR2 SYGVKD. CDR3 sequence: CAISERGGTTPSTQYF. The CDR3 bases are TGTGCCATCAGTGAGCGGGGGGGAACTACCCCCAGTACCCAGTACTTC.